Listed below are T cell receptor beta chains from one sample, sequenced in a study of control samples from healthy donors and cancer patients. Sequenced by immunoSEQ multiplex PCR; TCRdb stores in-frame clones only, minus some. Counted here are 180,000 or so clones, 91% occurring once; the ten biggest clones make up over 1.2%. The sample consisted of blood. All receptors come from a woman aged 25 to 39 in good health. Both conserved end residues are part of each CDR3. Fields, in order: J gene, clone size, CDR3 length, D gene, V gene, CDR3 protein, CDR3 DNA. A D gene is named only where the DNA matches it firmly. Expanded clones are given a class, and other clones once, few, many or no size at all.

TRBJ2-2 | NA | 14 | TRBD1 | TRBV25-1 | CASSPDRGTGELFF | TGTGCCAGCAGCCCGGACAGGGGGACCGGGGAGCTGTTTTTT
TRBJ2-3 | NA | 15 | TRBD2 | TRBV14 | CASSQRGAPTDTQYF | TGTGCCAGCAGCCAGCGGGGGGCTCCCACAGATACGCAGTATTTT
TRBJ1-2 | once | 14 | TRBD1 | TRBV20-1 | CSASGQGDNYGYTF | TGCAGTGCTAGTGGACAGGGTGACAACTATGGCTACACCTTC
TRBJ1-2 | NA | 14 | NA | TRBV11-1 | CASSIPTANYGYTF | TGTGCCAGCAGCATCCCGACCGCTAACTATGGCTACACCTTC
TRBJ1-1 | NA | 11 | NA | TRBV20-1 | CSARRHTEAFF | TGCAGTGCTAGACGGCACACTGAAGCTTTCTTT
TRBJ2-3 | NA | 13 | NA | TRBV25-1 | CASSDPGADTQYF | TGTGCCAGCAGTGACCCAGGGGCAGATACGCAGTATTTT
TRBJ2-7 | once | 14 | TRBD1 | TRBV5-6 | CASSLSGQGHEQYF | TGTGCCAGCAGCTTGTCGGGACAGGGCCACGAGCAGTACTTC
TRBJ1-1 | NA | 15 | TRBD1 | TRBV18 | CASSPGQGMNTEAFF | TGTGCCAGCTCACCGGGACAGGGTATGAACACTGAAGCTTTCTTT
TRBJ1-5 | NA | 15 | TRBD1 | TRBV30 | CAWSVSTGGNQPQHF | TGTGCCTGGAGTGTCTCCACAGGGGGCAATCAGCCCCAGCATTTT
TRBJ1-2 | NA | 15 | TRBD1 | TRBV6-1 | CASSERRGHNYGYTF | TGTGCCAGCAGTGAACGCAGGGGGCATAACTATGGCTACACCTTC
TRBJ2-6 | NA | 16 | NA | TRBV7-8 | CASSTRIPSGANVLTF | TGTGCCAGCAGCACAAGGATACCTTCTGGGGCCAACGTCCTGACTTTC
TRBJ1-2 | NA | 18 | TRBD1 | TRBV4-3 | CASSQDSSPRGLNYGYTF | TGCGCCAGCAGCCAAGATAGTAGTCCCAGGGGGCTTAACTATGGCTACACCTTC
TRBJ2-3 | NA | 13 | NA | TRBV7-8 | CASSLGGSDTQYF | TGTGCCAGCAGCTTAGGGGGGTCAGATACGCAGTATTTT
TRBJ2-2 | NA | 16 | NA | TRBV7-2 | CASSLELRSNTGELFF | TGTGCCAGCAGCTTAGAGCTCAGGTCGAACACCGGGGAGCTGTTTTTT
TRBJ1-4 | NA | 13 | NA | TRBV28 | CASSLVQEEKLFF | TGTGCCAGCAGTTTGGTGCAGGAGGAAAAACTGTTTTTT
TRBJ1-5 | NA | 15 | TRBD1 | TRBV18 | CASSPTGNSNQPQHF | TGTGCCAGCTCACCGACAGGGAATAGCAATCAGCCCCAGCATTTT
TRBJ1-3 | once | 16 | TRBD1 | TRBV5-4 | CASSLGDRGSGNTIYF | TGTGCCAGCAGCTTGGGGGACAGGGGCTCTGGAAACACCATATATTTT
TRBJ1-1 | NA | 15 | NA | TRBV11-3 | CASSPPGTGNTEAFF | TGTGCCAGCAGCCCCCCCGGGACGGGGAACACTGAAGCTTTCTTT
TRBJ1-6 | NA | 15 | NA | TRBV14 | CASSQGGFQNSPLHF | TGTGCCAGCAGCCAAGGAGGATTTCAAAATTCACCCCTCCACTTT
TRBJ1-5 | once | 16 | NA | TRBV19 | CASSIQVLNSNQPQHF | TGTGCCAGTAGTATACAGGTACTCAATAGCAATCAGCCCCAGCATTTT
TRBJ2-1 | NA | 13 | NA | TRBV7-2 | CASSLQGQNEQFF | TGTGCCAGCAGCTTACAGGGGCAGAATGAGCAGTTCTTC
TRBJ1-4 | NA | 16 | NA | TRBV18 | CASSRTGTPTNEKLFF | TGTGCCAGCTCACGGACCGGGACCCCAACTAATGAAAAACTGTTTTTT
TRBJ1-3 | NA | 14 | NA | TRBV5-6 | CASSKGTSGNTIYF | TGTGCCAGCAGCAAGGGGACTTCTGGAAACACCATATATTTT